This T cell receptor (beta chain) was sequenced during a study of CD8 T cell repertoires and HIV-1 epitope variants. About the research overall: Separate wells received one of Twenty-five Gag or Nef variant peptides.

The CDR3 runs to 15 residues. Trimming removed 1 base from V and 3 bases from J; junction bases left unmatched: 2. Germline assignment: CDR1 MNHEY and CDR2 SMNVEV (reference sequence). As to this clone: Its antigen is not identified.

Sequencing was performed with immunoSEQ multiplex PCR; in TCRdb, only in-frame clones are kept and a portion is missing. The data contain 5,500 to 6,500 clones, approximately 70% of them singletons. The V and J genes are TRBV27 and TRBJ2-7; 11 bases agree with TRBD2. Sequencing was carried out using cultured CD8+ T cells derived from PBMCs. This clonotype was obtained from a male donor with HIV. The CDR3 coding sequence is TGTGCCAGCAGTTTATACCTAGCGGGGGGCTACGAGCAGTACTTC. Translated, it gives CASSLYLAGGYEQYF.